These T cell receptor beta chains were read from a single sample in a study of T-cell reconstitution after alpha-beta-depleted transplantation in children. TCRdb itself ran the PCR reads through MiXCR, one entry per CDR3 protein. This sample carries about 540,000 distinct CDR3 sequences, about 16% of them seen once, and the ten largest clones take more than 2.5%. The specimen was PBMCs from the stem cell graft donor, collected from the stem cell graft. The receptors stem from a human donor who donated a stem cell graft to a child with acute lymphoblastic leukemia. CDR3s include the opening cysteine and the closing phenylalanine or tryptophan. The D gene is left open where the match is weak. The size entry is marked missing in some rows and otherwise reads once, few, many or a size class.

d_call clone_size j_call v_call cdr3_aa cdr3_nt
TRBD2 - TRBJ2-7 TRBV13 CASSSQRGYEQYF TGTGCCAGCAGCTCCCAGCGGGGCTACGAGCAGTACTTC
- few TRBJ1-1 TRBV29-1 CSGMNTEAFF TGCAGCGGGATGAACACTGAAGCTTTCTTT
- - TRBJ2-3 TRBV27 CASSLRGTSTDTQYF TGTGCCAGCAGTTTACGGGGGACTAGCACAGATACGCAGTATTTT
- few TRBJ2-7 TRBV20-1 CSANPYGGGDEQYF TGCAGTGCTAACCCCTACGGGGGAGGTGACGAGCAGTACTTC
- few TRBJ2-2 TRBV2 CASAGQGTEPNTGELFF TGTGCCAGCGCTGGGCAGGGGACCGAACCGAACACCGGGGAGCTGTTTTTT
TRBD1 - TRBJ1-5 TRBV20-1 CCASQLRGQGYQPQHF TGCTGTGCTAGCCAGCTTCGCGGACAGGGCTATCAGCCCCAGCATTTT
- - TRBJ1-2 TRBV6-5 CASSYTAQGRTNYGYTF TGTGCCAGCAGTTACACGGCTCAGGGGCGCACTAACTATGGCTACACCTTC
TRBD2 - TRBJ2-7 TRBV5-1 CASSLSAGGPHEQYF TGCGCCAGCAGCTTGTCAGCGGGAGGGCCCCACGAGCAGTACTTC
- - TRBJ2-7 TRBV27 CASSLRNVHPLDEQYF TGTGCCAGCAGTTTACGGAACGTCCACCCTCTGGACGAGCAGTACTTC
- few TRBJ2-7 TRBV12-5 CASGLQGGTYEQYF TGTGCTAGTGGTCTCCAGGGGGGGACCTACGAGCAGTACTTC
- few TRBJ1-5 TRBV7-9 CASSLEGGDQPQHF TGTGCCAGCAGCTTAGAGGGGGGTGATCAGCCCCAGCATTTT
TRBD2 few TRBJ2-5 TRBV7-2 CASSLGASGSRRGTQYF TGTGCCAGCAGCTTAGGCGCTAGCGGGAGCAGGCGCGGGACCCAGTACTTC
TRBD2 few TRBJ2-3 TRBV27 CASSTPGTSGSTQYF TGTGCCAGTTCCACCCCCGGGACTAGCGGGAGTACGCAGTATTTT
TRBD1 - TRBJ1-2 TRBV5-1 CASSLLGTGLYGYTF TGCGCCAGCAGCCTGCTCGGGACAGGTCTCTATGGCTACACCTTC
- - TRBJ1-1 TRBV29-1 CSVEESEAFF TGCAGCGTTGAAGAATCCGAAGCTTTCTTT
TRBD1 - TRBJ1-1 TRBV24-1 CATSDRDRGDGEAFF TGTGCCACCAGTGATCGTGACAGGGGGGACGGTGAAGCTTTCTTT
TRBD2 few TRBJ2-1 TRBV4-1 CASSQMGLAGDDEQFF TGCGCCAGCAGCCAGATGGGACTGGCGGGAGACGATGAGCAGTTCTTC
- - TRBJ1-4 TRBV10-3 CAISEIRDTNEKLFF TGTGCCATCAGTGAGATTCGGGACACTAATGAAAAACTGTTTTTT
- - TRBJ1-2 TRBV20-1 CSVNREGARYGYTF TGCAGTGTCAACAGGGAAGGGGCCCGCTATGGCTACACCTTC
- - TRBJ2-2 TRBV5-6 CASSLGEAGELFF TGTGCCAGCAGCTTGGGGGAGGCCGGGGAGCTGTTTTTT
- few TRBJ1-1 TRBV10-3 CAISESPRYTEAFF TGTGCCATCAGTGAGTCCCCAAGATACACTGAAGCTTTCTTT
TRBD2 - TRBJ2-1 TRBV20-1 CSATLLLTSGKQFF TGCAGTGCTACCCTCCTCCTGACTAGCGGAAAGCAGTTCTTC
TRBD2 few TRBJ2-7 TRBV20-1 CSARPGLGLGEQYF TGCAGTGCTCGGCCCGGACTAGGACTCGGCGAGCAGTACTTC
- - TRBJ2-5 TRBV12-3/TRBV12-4 CASSSLSGQETQYF TGTGCCAGCAGTTCCCTGTCGGGGCAAGAGACCCAGTACTTC
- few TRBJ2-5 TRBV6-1 CASSGWASAQETQYF TGTGCCAGCAGCGGATGGGCTAGCGCCCAAGAGACCCAGTACTTC
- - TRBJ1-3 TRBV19 CATRDYSGNTIYF TGTGCCACCCGGGATTACTCTGGAAACACCATATATTTT
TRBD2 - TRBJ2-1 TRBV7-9 CASSSLSGRGGDEQFF TGTGCCAGCAGCTCCCTGAGCGGGAGAGGGGGGGATGAGCAGTTCTTC
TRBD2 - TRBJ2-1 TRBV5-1 CASSLGVAGINEQFF TGCGCCAGCAGCTTAGGGGTAGCGGGAATCAATGAGCAGTTCTTC
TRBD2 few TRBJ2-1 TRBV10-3 CAISVAGVYEQFF TGTGCCATCAGTGTAGCGGGAGTCTATGAGCAGTTCTTC
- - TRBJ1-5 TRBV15 CATTAKQGLSNQPQHF TGTGCCACCACCGCCAAACAGGGATTGAGCAATCAGCCCCAGCATTTT
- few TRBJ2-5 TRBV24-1 CATSDFSGWGQETQYF TGTGCCACCAGTGATTTCAGCGGCTGGGGCCAAGAGACCCAGTACTTC
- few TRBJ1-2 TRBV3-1 CASSQYHLDDGYTF TGTGCCAGCAGCCAATACCATCTGGACGATGGCTACACCTTC
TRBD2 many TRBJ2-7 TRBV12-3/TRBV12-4 CASSLRGGEQYF TGTGCCAGCAGCTTGCGGGGGGGTGAGCAGTACTTC
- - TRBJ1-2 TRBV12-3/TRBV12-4 CASKPGTSMALYGYTF TGTGCCAGCAAACCAGGGACCTCGATGGCTCTCTATGGCTACACCTTC
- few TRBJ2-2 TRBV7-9 CASSLAGFGTGELFF TGTGCCAGCAGCTTAGCCGGGTTTGGCACCGGGGAGCTGTTTTTT